This T cell receptor (beta chain) is from a study of blood T cell repertoires in COVID-19. As originally analysed: It was from reference gene primer amplification that nucleated cell counts were estimated. Sequencing was performed with immunoSEQ multiplex PCR; in TCRdb, only in-frame clones are kept and a portion is missing. The V and J calls and the clone size are those of that table, but D and trimming were determined from the DNA. Of roughly 190,000 clones in the sample, around 87% were seen once. V lost 3 bases and J 4 bases, leaving 10 bases between the germline ends. The CDR3 is made up of 13 amino acids. CDR1 LNHDA and CDR2 SQIVND come from the germline V gene (reference sequence).

The rearrangement uses TRBV19 and TRBJ2-7; D is possibly TRBD1 (6 bases). The clonotype comes from a woman over 75 in a cohort sampled during active or convalescent COVID-19. Sequences were obtained from peripheral blood. Here the CDR3 DNA reads TGTGCCAGTAGTATCCGGGACATGTACGAGCAGTACTTC. Translated, it gives CASSIRDMYEQYF.